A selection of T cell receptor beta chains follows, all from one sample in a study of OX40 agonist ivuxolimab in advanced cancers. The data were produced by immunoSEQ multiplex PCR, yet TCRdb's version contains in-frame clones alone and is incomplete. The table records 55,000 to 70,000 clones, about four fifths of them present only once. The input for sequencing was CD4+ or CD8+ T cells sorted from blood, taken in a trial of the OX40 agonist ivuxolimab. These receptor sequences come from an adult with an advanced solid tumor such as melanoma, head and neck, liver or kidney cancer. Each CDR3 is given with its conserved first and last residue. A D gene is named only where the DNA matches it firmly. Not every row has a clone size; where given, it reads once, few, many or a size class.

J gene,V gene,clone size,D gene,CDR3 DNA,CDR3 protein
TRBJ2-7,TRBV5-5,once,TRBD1,TGTGCCAGCAGCCCCCGGGACAGGGGCTACGAGCAGTACTTC,CASSPRDRGYEQYF
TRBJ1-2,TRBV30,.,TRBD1,TGTGCCTGGAGTGTAAATGGACAGGGACACGGCTACACCTTC,CAWSVNGQGHGYTF
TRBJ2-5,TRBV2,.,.,TGTGCCAGCAGGATTGCGGGGGAGACCCAGTACTTC,CASRIAGETQYF
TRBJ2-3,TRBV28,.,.,TGTGCCAGCAGTGGGCGGCCTGGCACAGATACGCAGTATTTT,CASSGRPGTDTQYF
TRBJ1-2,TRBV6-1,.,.,TGTGCCAGCAGTGATCGGGGGGGATCGGACAACTATGGCTACACCTTC,CASSDRGGSDNYGYTF
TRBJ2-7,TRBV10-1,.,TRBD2,TGCGCCAGCAGCCGGACTAGCGGGATGGGTGAGCAGTACTTC,CASSRTSGMGEQYF
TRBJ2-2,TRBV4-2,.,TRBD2,TGTGCCAGCAGCCAACCGGGACTAGCGGGAGACACCGGGGAGCTGTTTTTT,CASSQPGLAGDTGELFF
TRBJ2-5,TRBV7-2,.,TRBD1,TGTGCCAGCAGCTTAGGGGGCAGGGGGAAAGAGACCCAGTACTTC,CASSLGGRGKETQYF
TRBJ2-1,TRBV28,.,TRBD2,TGTGCCAGCAGCCTTCCTAGCGGGAGTCTGAGGATAGATGAGCAGTTCTTC,CASSLPSGSLRIDEQFF
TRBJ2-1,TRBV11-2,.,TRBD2,TGTGCCAGCAGCTTATCTAGCGGGTATGGTGAGCAGTTCTTC,CASSLSSGYGEQFF
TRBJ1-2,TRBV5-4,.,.,TGTGCCAGCAGCTCAATCACAGGGAGAAACTATGGCTACACCTTC,CASSSITGRNYGYTF
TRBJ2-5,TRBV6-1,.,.,TGTGCCAGCAGTGTGCTGGGGGAGAACCAGTACTTC,CASSVLGENQYF
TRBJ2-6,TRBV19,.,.,TGTGCCAGTAGTATGGAGGGGACTGGGGCCAACGTCCTGACTTTC,CASSMEGTGANVLTF
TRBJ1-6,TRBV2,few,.,TGTGCCAGCAGTGAAGAAGTTAATTCACCCCTCCACTTT,CASSEEVNSPLHF
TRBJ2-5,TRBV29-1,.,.,TGCAGCGCGGGGCCTTCTCAGGGGACCCAGTACTTC,CSAGPSQGTQYF
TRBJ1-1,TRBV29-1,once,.,TGCAGCGTTGAAACCAGGAGTGGCACTGAAGCTTTCTTT,CSVETRSGTEAFF